The rows below give T cell receptor beta chains drawn from one sample of a study of control samples from healthy donors and cancer patients. Only in-frame clones appear in the TCRdb table, and some are missing; sequencing was by immunoSEQ multiplex PCR. The top ten clones hold less than 3.5% of a sample with 90,000 to 150,000 clones, 88% of them seen once. Sequencing was done on a sample of blood. The source of these receptors is a man aged 40-50 years in good health. Each CDR3 is given with its conserved first and last residue. Fields, in order: clone size, D gene, V gene, J gene, CDR3 DNA, CDR3 protein. The D gene is left open where the match is weak. Expanded clones are given a class, and other clones once, few, many or no size at all.

>-|TRBD1|TRBV6-6|TRBJ1-1
TGTGCCAGCAGTTACGGACAGGGGGCGATGAACACTGAAGCTTTCTTT
CASSYGQGAMNTEAFF
>-|-|TRBV6-2/TRBV6-3|TRBJ1-1
TGTGCCAGCAGTTTAATGGGAAACCTAGGTGAAGCTTTCTTT
CASSLMGNLGEAFF
>-|-|TRBV18|TRBJ1-4
TGTGCCAGCTCACCACTCGAACAGGCCAAGGGGAGGGGACTGTTTTTT
CASSPLEQAKGRGLFF
>-|-|TRBV6-1|TRBJ1-1
TGTGCCAGCAGTGAAAGCGGGAACAGGCCAGCTTTCTTT
CASSESGNRPAFF
>-|-|TRBV19|TRBJ1-6
TGTGCCAGTAGTATGTCGGTTTCACCCCTCCACTTT
CASSMSVSPLHF
>-|-|TRBV4-3|TRBJ2-7
TGCGCCAGCAGCCAAAGGCTAGGGGGGGCGATCTACGAGCAGTACTTC
CASSQRLGGAIYEQYF
>-|TRBD1|TRBV4-2|TRBJ1-2
TGTGCCAGCAGCCAAGATGACAGGGTGGGTGACTATGGCTACACCTTC
CASSQDDRVGDYGYTF
>-|-|TRBV21-1|TRBJ2-5
TGTGCCAGCTCTAACGGGGACTTC
CASSNGDF
>-|TRBD1|TRBV5-1|TRBJ1-3
TGCGCCAGCAGCCTGGACAGGGGGAACACCATATATTTT
CASSLDRGNTIYF
>-|-|TRBV18|TRBJ1-2
TGTGCCAGCTCACCGGCCAGGGAAGGCTACACCTTC
CASSPAREGYTF
>-|TRBD1|TRBV30|TRBJ1-6
TGTGCCTGGACCCGAGGGACAGCCAATTCACCCCTCCACTTT
CAWTRGTANSPLHF
>-|-|TRBV12-3/TRBV12-4|TRBJ1-2
TGTGCCAGCGGACATGTCGGTGGCTACACCTTC
CASGHVGGYTF
>-|-|TRBV28|TRBJ2-3
TGTGCCAGCAGTTCCACTGTTGGTACGCAGTATTTT
CASSSTVGTQYF
>-|-|TRBV6-4|TRBJ1-1
TGTGCCAGCAGTGACTCGACCCTCGGGGGCCTAAGACGAGCTTTCTTT
CASSDSTLGGLRRAFF
>-|-|TRBV10-2|TRBJ1-6
TGCGCCAGCAACCGGGCCGATAATTCACCCCTCCACTTT
CASNRADNSPLHF
>-|-|TRBV5-1|TRBJ1-1
TGCGCCAGCAGCTTGGGAGGCTCAGGCAGCAATCTTGAAGCTTTCTTT
CASSLGGSGSNLEAFF
>few|-|TRBV5-6|TRBJ1-5
TGTGCCAGCAGCGTGGACCCCGGACAGCCCCAGCATTTT
CASSVDPGQPQHF
>few|TRBD1|TRBV5-1|TRBJ1-2
TGCGCCAGCAGCTTGACAGGGGTCAGGGGCTACACCTTC
CASSLTGVRGYTF
>-|-|TRBV13|TRBJ1-3
TGTGCCAGCAGCCAAGGCCGGAGCTCTGGAAACACCATATATTTT
CASSQGRSSGNTIYF
>few|-|TRBV7-2|TRBJ1-6
TGTGCCAGCAGCTTAACTGCCCGTAGCTCCTATAATTCACCCCTCCACTTT
CASSLTARSSYNSPLHF
>once|-|TRBV3-1/TRBV3-2|TRBJ1-1
TGTGCCAGCAGCCAAGGTTTCCACAAGAACACTGAAGCTTTCTTT
CASSQGFHKNTEAFF
>few|-|TRBV12-5|TRBJ1-6
TGTGCTAGTGGTTTGCGATTTGCGGGAAATTCACCCCTCCACTTT
CASGLRFAGNSPLHF
>-|-|TRBV19|TRBJ1-5
TGTGCCAGTAGTTCAAGGGACAACTATAGCAATCAGCCCCAGCATTTT
CASSSRDNYSNQPQHF
>once|-|TRBV4-2|TRBJ1-1
TGTGCCAGCAGCCTTTCTAACCTGAACACTGAAGCTTTCTTT
CASSLSNLNTEAFF
>-|-|TRBV27|TRBJ1-2
TGTGCCAGCAGCCCCTCTGGGGGAGGGAATGGCTACACCTTC
CASSPSGGGNGYTF
>-|-|TRBV24-1|TRBJ2-5
TGTGCCACCACCTCACACCTTCAAGAGACCCAGTACTTC
CATTSHLQETQYF
>-|-|TRBV29-1|TRBJ1-4
TGCAGCGCCAGGGACGGACTCAGCGGTGAAAAACTGTTTTTT
CSARDGLSGEKLFF
>-|TRBD2|TRBV5-5|TRBJ2-1
TGTGCCAGCAGCCCACCACTCCCTAGCGGGGCCTACAATGAGCAGTTCTTC
CASSPPLPSGAYNEQFF
>once|-|TRBV18|TRBJ2-3
TGTGCCAGCTCACCACGAGGAGGGGGAGCTGCAGATACGCAGTATTTT
CASSPRGGGAADTQYF